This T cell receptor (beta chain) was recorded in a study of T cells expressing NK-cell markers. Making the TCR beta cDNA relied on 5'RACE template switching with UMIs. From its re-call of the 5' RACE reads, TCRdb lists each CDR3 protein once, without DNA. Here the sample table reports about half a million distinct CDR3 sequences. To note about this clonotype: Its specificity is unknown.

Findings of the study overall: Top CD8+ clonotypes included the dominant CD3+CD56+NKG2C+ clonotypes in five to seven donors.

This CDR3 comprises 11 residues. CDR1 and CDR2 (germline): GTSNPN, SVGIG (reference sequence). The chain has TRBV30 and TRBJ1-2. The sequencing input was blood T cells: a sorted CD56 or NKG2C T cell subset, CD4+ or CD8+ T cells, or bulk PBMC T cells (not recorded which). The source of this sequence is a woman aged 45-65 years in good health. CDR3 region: CAWSVLERHTF.